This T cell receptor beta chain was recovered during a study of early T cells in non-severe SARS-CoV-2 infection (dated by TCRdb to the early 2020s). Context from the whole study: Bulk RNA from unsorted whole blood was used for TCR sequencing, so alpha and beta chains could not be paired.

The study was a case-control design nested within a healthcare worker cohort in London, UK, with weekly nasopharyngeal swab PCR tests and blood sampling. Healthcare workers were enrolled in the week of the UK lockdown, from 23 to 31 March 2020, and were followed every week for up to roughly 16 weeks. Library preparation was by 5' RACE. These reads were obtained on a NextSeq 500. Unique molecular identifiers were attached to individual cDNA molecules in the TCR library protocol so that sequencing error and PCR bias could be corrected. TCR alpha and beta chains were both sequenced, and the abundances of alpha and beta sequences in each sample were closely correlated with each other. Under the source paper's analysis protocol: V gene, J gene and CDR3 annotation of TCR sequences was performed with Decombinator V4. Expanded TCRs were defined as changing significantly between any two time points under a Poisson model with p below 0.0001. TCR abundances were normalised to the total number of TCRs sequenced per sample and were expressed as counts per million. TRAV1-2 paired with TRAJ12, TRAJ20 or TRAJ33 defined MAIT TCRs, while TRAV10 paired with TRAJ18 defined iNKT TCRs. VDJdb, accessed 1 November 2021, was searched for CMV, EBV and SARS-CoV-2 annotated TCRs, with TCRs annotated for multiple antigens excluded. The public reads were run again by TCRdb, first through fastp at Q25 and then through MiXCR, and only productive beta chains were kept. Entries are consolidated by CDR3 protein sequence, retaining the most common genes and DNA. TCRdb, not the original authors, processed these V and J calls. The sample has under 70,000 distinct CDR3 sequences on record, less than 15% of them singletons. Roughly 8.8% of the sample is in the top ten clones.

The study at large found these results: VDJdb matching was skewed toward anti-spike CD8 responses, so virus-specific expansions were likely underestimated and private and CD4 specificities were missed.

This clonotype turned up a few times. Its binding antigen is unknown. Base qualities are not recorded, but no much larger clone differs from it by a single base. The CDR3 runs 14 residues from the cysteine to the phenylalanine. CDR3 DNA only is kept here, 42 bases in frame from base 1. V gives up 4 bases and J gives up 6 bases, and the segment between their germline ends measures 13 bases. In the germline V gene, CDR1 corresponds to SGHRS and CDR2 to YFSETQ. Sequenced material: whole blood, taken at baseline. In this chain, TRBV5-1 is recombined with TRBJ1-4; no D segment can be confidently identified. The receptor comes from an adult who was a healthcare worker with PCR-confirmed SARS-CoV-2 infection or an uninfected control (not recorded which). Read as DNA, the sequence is TGCGCCAGCAGCACCGCCGGGCGGTATGAAAAACTGTTTTTT. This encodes CASSTAGRYEKLFF.